These 20 T cell receptor beta chains share one sample of origin, sequenced in a study of T cell responses to AZD1222 COVID-19 vaccine. Using immunoSEQ multiplex PCR, the repertoire was profiled, and TCRdb retains in-frame clones only, with some absent. Among about 130,000 clones listed, more than 90% were seen once. Sequences were derived from peripheral blood, sampled 28 days after the second AZD1222 dose. These receptors were taken from an adult who received the AZD1222 COVID-19 vaccine.

This chain connects TRBV19 to TRBJ2-7; D unresolved. The germline V and J ends were trimmed by 4 bases and 5 bases, with 12 bases remaining between them. This CDR3 comprises 13 residues. Germline V lookup: CDR1 LNHDA, CDR2 SQIVND (reference sequence). CDR3 nucleotide sequence: TGTGCCAGTAGTAATGGGGATAGGCACGAGCAGTACTTC. As protein: CASSNGDRHEQYF. The full variable domain, in which reference TRBV19 and TRBJ2-7 provide the parts outside the CDR3, is DGGITQSPKYLFRKEGQNVTLSCEQNLNHDAMYWYRQDPGQGLRLIYYSQIVNDFQKGDIAEGYSVSREKKESFPLTVTSAQKNPTAFYLCASSNGDRHEQYFGPGTRLTVT.

The rearrangement uses TRBV28 and TRBJ2-7; D may match TRBD1 or TRBD2 (7 bases each). The germline gives CDR1 MDHEN, CDR2 SYDVKM. The CDR3 runs 16 residues. Trimming took off 6 bases at V and 0 bases at J, with 18 bases between the two ends. CDR3 sequence (DNA): TGTGCCAGCAGGCTACAGGGGACGGGGGGCTCCTACGAGCAGTACTTC. Its protein is CASRLQGTGGSYEQYF.

The chain employs TRBV4-2 and TRBJ1-5; weak D call: TRBD1 (5 bases). V lost 1 base and J lost 3, with 10 bases in between. Germline CDR1 reads LGHNA; CDR2 reads YNFKEQ. This CDR3 has 15 amino acids. The CDR3 is CASSQVSRDNQPQHF. For the CDR3, the DNA is TGTGCCAGCAGCCAAGTTTCCAGGGACAATCAGCCCCAGCATTTT.

The rearrangement joins TRBV7-9 to TRBJ1-1, with TRBD1 matching over 7 bases. After removal of 5 bases from V and 1 base from J, the junction contained 10 bases not matched to a gene. The CDR3 totals 16 residues. CDR1 is SEHNR, CDR2 FQNEAQ, per germline (reference sequence). CDR3 amino acids: CASSNRGGSGNTEAFF. The CDR3 nucleotides read TGTGCCAGCAGCAACCGAGGGGGCTCGGGGAACACTGAAGCTTTCTTT.

The chain links TRBV30 to TRBJ1-1, with 8 bases fitting TRBD1. V was pared by 3 bases and J by 4 bases, with 10 bases of the junction left unmatched. CDR3 length: 15 amino acids. Per germline, CDR1 GTSNPN and CDR2 SVGIG (reference sequence). CDR3 nucleotides: TGTGCCTGGAGCCCAGGACAGGGAGTTTCCACTGAAGCTTTCTTT. Translation: CAWSPGQGVSTEAFF.

As DNA, the CDR3 is TGTGCCAGCAGCTTGGACAGGGGGCTCTCCGAGCAGTACTTC. This gives the protein CASSLDRGLSEQYF. This sequence joins TRBV5-4 and TRBJ2-7; TRBD1 agrees at 9 bases. The germline V gene encodes CDR1 SGHNT and CDR2 YYREEE (reference sequence). V dropped 0 bases and J dropped 6; count of bases not matched to a gene: 4. CDR3 length: 14 residues.

As regards this clone: This specimen includes other DNA sequences encoding the same CDR3. The chain couples TRBV7-2 to TRBJ2-3; D gene ambiguous. CDR1 and CDR2 from the germline V gene are SGHTA and FQGNSA. The ends were cut back, 2 bases at V and 0 bases at J, with 3 bases in the middle. The CDR3 sequence is 13 residues long. CDR3 coding DNA: TGTGCCAGCAGCTTACCAAGCACAGATACGCAGTATTTT. It encodes CASSLPSTDTQYF.

This chain connects TRBV7-3 to TRBJ2-1, with D perhaps matching TRBD2 (6 bases). The CDR3 extends over 19 amino acids. Between the trimmed V and J ends, which lost 1 base and 2 bases, there was a span of 21 bases. Germline values: CDR1 SGHTA, CDR2 FQGTGA. For the CDR3, the DNA is TGTGCCAGCAGCTTAAGGCCCTGGATAGCGGAAGATACCTACAATGAGCAGTTCTTC. This translates into CASSLRPWIAEDTYNEQFF.

V usage is TRBV19 and J usage is TRBJ1-1; TRBD1 might be the D (5 bases). The CDR3 runs to 11 residues. V was shortened by 8 bases and J by 8 bases, with 12 bases between the two germline ends. Per the germline V gene, CDR1 is LNHDA and CDR2 is SQIVND (reference sequence). The CDR3: CASFQGREAFF. DNA of the CDR3: TGTGCCAGTTTTCAGGGCCGAGAAGCTTTCTTT.

The J gene is TRBJ2-6, the V gene TRBV12-3 or TRBV12-4; D is undetermined. V gave up 1 base and J gave up 3 bases, with 1 base separating them. The CDR3 covers 13 residues. CDR3 sequence (DNA): TGTGCCAGCAGTTTAGGTGGGGCCAACGTCCTGACTTTC. It encodes CASSLGGANVLTF.

This clone appeared a few times. The chain recombines TRBV10-3 with TRBJ2-3; no clear D gene. This CDR3 contains 13 residues. The germline V and J ends were trimmed by 3 bases and 2 bases, with 6 bases remaining between them. The germline V gene encodes CDR1 ENHRY and CDR2 SYGVKD. The CDR3 region has the DNA TGTGCCATCAGTGACCCGGCCACAGATACGCAGTATTTT. Translation: CAISDPATDTQYF.

This sequence joins TRBV6-4 and TRBJ2-5; no reliable D call. Germline CDR1 is MRHNA and CDR2 is SNTAGT. The CDR3 runs to 12 residues. Trimming cost V 5 bases and J 3 bases, with 7 bases left between them. The CDR3 loop is CASSLSKETQYF. CDR3 DNA sequence: TGTGCCAGCAGTTTATCGAAAGAGACCCAGTACTTC.

The chain recombines TRBV28 with TRBJ1-1; 7 nucleotides line up with TRBD1. V dropped 4 bases and J dropped 5; count of bases not matched to a gene: 7. Germline CDR1 MDHEN, CDR2 SYDVKM. The CDR3 contains 14 residues. The CDR3 region is CASSSRDRETEAFF. The DNA of the CDR3 is TGTGCCAGCAGTTCCCGGGACAGAGAAACTGAAGCTTTCTTT. The complete variable domain, with remaining parts taken from reference TRBV28 and TRBJ1-1, reads DVKVTQSSRYLVKRTGEKVFLECVQDMDHENMFWYRQDPGLGLRLIYFSYDVKMKEKGDIPEGYSVSREKKERFSLILESASTNQTSMYLCASSSRDRETEAFFGQGTRLTVV.

This chain uses TRBV7-9 with TRBJ2-7; perhaps TRBD1 as D (6 bases). V was cut by 8 bases and J by 2 bases, with 16 bases left in between. The CDR3 loop spans 14 amino acids. Germline V gene lookup returns CDR1 SEHNR and CDR2 FQNEAQ (reference sequence). In DNA form, the CDR3 reads TGTGCCAGCGTGACCGGGACACCAACCTACGAGCAGTACTTC. The encoded protein is CASVTGTPTYEQYF.

The genes are TRBV6-2 or TRBV6-3 and TRBJ1-5; unclear D gene. The CDR3 spans 13 residues. The germline CDR1 and CDR2 sequences are MNHEY and SVGEGT. V lost 6 bases and J lost 1, with 7 bases in between. The CDR3 DNA sequence: TGTGCCAGCAGACCTGACAGCAATCAGCCCCAGCATTTT. It encodes CASRPDSNQPQHF.

The V gene is TRBV30, the J gene TRBJ1-6; tentatively, D is TRBD1 (5 bases). The CDR3 has 15 residues. In germline, CDR1 is GTSNPN, CDR2 SVGIG (reference sequence). V lost 0 bases and J lost 10, with 16 bases in between. CDR3 sequence reads: CAWSVGDWRNSPLHF. As DNA, the CDR3 is TGTGCCTGGAGTGTGGGGGATTGGAGGAACTCACCCCTCCACTTT.

In DNA, the CDR3 is TGTGCCAGCAGTTACCGGGGAGGGGTCCAAGGCTACACCTTC. Translated, it gives CASSYRGGVQGYTF. J is TRBJ1-2 and V is TRBV6-6; possible D gene TRBD1, 5 bases. V was shortened by 2 bases and J by 8 bases, with 15 bases between the two germline ends. The germline CDR1 and CDR2 sequences are MNHNY and SVGAGI (reference sequence). The CDR3 is 14 amino acids.

The chain uses TRBV7-8 and TRBJ1-5; unclear D gene. The CDR3 extends over 15 amino acids. Germline CDR1 is SGHVS and CDR2 is FQNEAQ. The germline V and J ends were trimmed by 3 bases and 9 bases, with 18 bases remaining between them. CDR3 sequence reads: CASSLGSSGGSPQHF. The CDR3 DNA is TGTGCCAGCAGCTTGGGCAGTAGTGGTGGATCGCCCCAGCATTTT.

This clone was observed once. CDR3 region: CASSIRPGHVNSPLHF. CDR3 in DNA: TGTGCCAGTAGTATCCGACCGGGACACGTTAATTCACCCCTCCACTTT. The gene calls are TRBV19 and TRBJ1-6, with D perhaps matching TRBD1 (6 bases). With 3 bases removed from V and 6 bases from J, the gap between germline ends came to 15 bases. CDR3 length: 16 residues. Germline CDR1 and CDR2: LNHDA and SQIVND (reference sequence).

This chain connects TRBV14 to TRBJ1-6; D is undetermined. CDR1 is SGHDN and CDR2 is FVKESK in the germline V gene. This CDR3 spans 12 amino acids. V dropped 2 bases and J dropped 9 bases, with 5 bases sitting between them. The CDR3 loop reads CASSQPPSPLHF. The CDR3 DNA is TGTGCCAGCAGCCAACCACCTTCACCCCTCCACTTT.